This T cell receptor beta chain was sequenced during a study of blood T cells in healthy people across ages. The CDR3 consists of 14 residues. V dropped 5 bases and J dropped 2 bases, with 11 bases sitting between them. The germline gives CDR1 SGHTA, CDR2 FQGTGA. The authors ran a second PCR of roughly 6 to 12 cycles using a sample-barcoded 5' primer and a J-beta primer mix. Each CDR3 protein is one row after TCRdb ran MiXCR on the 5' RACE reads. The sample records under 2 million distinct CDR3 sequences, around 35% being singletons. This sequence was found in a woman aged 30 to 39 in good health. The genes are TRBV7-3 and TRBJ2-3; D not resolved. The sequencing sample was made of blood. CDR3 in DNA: TGTGCCAGCAGCCCTACAAAGGACACAGATACGCAGTATTTT. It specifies CASSPTKDTDTQYF.